Each of the 16 T cell receptor beta chains below was sequenced from the same sample in a study of T-cell memory formation after mild COVID-19. TCRdb used MiXCR to reprocess the 5' RACE reads, holding one entry per CDR3 protein. The sample has roughly 45,000 distinct CDR3 sequences; around 25% are singletons. The source material was PBMCs or a T cell subset sorted from them (not recorded which). The receptors come from a man younger than 35 who had mild COVID-19 (a few samples of this study predate the infection). Cell type and time point are not known.

In this sample, this clonotype is medium-sized. CDR3 residues: CASSLLSPEYYNEQFF. Here the CDR3 DNA reads TGTGCCAGCAGCTTATTGTCCCCGGAGTACTACAATGAGCAGTTCTTC. The chain recombines TRBV11-2 with TRBJ2-1; D gene uncertain. The CDR3 sequence is 16 residues long. The V gene lost 2 bases and the J gene lost 3 bases, with 14 bases spanning the gap. The germline V gene encodes CDR1 SGHAT and CDR2 FQNNGV.

The rearrangement links TRBV4-3 to TRBJ2-2; D possibly uses TRBD1 or TRBD2 (5 bases each). This CDR3 has 13 residues. Trimming removed 2 bases from V and 7 bases from J, with 8 bases in between. Germline CDR1 and CDR2: LGHNA and YSLEER. The CDR3 sequence: CASSQRGDGELFF. The CDR3 DNA reads TGCGCCAGCAGCCAACGGGGCGACGGGGAGCTGTTTTTT.

This clonotype was observed a single time. The rearrangement links TRBV12-3 or TRBV12-4 to TRBJ2-1; possible D gene TRBD1, 6 bases. V lost 5 bases and J lost 9, with 11 bases in between. This CDR3 is 12 amino acids long. The CDR3 DNA reads as TGTGCCAGCAGTACAACAGGGTTTGAGCAGTTCTTC. Its translation: CASSTTGFEQFF.

V is TRBV6-6 and J is TRBJ2-3, with TRBD2 identical over 12 bases. CDR3 length: 17 amino acids. The germline gives CDR1 MNHNY, CDR2 SVGAGI (reference sequence). With V trimmed by 6 bases and J by 5 bases, 12 bases remained unmatched. CDR3 in DNA: TGTGCCAGCAGCCCCTCGCTAGCGGGGGGGCCCAGAGATACGCAGTATTTT. Its protein is CASSPSLAGGPRDTQYF.

This clonotype was detected only a few times. This chain uses TRBV4-1 with TRBJ1-4; tentative D call: TRBD1 (6 bases). CDR3 length: 14 residues. V was clipped by 4 bases and J by 7 bases, with 13 bases between them. Germline CDR1 is MGHRA and CDR2 is YSYEKL. CDR3 residues: CASSLHREVEKLFF. CDR3 bases: TGCGCCAGCAGCCTCCACAGGGAGGTTGAAAAACTGTTTTTT.

The rearrangement links TRBV28 to TRBJ2-1; 7 bases align to TRBD2. V shed 5 bases and J 8 bases; nucleotides not matched to a gene: 9. Germline V gives CDR1 MDHEN, CDR2 SYDVKM. The CDR3 totals 14 residues. The CDR3 nucleotides read TGTGCCAGCAGTGTCCAGACTAGCAGGCATGAGCAGTTCTTC. Its protein product is CASSVQTSRHEQFF. The entire variable domain, with the rest obtained from reference TRBV28 and TRBJ2-1, is as follows: DVKVTQSSRYLVKRTGEKVFLECVQDMDHENMFWYRQDPGLGLRLIYFSYDVKMKEKGDIPEGYSVSREKKERFSLILESASTNQTSMYLCASSVQTSRHEQFFGPGTRLTVL.

This clonotype was detected a few times. The CDR3 coding sequence is TGTGCCAGCAGCGTAGGCTCCGGGACAGGGTGTCATGAGCAGTTCTTC. The encoded protein is CASSVGSGTGCHEQFF. V is TRBV9 and J is TRBJ2-1; 9 bases are a match to TRBD1. Germline V gene data show CDR1 as SGDLS and CDR2 as YYNGEE. V gave up 0 bases and J gave up 8 bases; unmatched junction bases: 9. CDR3 length equals 16 residues.

The chain links TRBV4-1 to TRBJ1-2, with TRBD1 as a possible D gene (5 bases). Looked up from germline, CDR1 is MGHRA and CDR2 is YSYEKL. The CDR3 has 12 residues. Trimming pared 4 bases from V and 8 bases from J, leaving 11 bases between. CDR3 residues: CASSPEPGGYTF. CDR3 sequence (DNA): TGCGCCAGCAGCCCAGAGCCAGGGGGCTACACCTTC.

The table lists this clonotype with a few counts. J is TRBJ1-2 and V is TRBV27, with 8 bases aligning to TRBD1. Trimming took 6 bases from V and 6 from J; bases not matched to a gene: 6. Germline V CDR1 and CDR2: MNHEY, SMNVEV (reference sequence). The CDR3 runs to 13 residues. CDR3 sequence (DNA): TGTGCCAGCAGAACGGACAGGGCAGATGGCTACACCTTC. Translated, it gives CASRTDRADGYTF.

The rearrangement uses TRBV5-1 and TRBJ2-2; possible D gene TRBD2, 5 bases. CDR1 and CDR2 from the germline V gene are SGHRS and YFSETQ. Trimming removed 4 bases from V and 6 bases from J, with 13 bases in between. This CDR3 region has 14 residues. CDR3 sequence: CASSPDGVAGELFF. The CDR3 DNA is TGCGCCAGCAGCCCGGACGGGGTAGCCGGGGAGCTGTTTTTT. Together with reference TRBV5-1 and TRBJ2-2, the CDR3 gives the full variable domain: KAGVTQTPRYLIKTRGQQVTLSCSPISGHRSVSWYQQTPGQGLQFLFEYFSETQRNKGNFPGRFSGRQFSNSRSEMNVSTLELGDSALYLCASSPDGVAGELFFGEGSRLTVL.

This sequence joins TRBV5-1 and TRBJ1-1; no clear D gene. With 4 bases removed from V and 0 bases from J, the gap between germline ends came to 4 bases. The CDR3 has 12 residues. The V gene's germline CDR1 is SGHRS and CDR2 YFSETQ. The CDR3 sequence is CASSLMNTEAFF. Here the CDR3 DNA reads TGCGCCAGCAGCCTGATGAACACTGAAGCTTTCTTT. Full variable domain (rest looked up from reference TRBV5-1 and TRBJ1-1): KAGVTQTPRYLIKTRGQQVTLSCSPISGHRSVSWYQQTPGQGLQFLFEYFSETQRNKGNFPGRFSGRQFSNSRSEMNVSTLELGDSALYLCASSLMNTEAFFGQGTRLTVV.

There are a few counts of this clonotype. CDR3 region: CASNGGAENIQYF. The CDR3 DNA reads TGTGCCAGCAACGGGGGCGCTGAAAACATTCAGTACTTC. The chain combines TRBV12-3 or TRBV12-4 with TRBJ2-4; the D gene could be TRBD1 or TRBD2 (6 bases each). The ends were cut back, 7 bases at V and 5 bases at J, with 12 bases in the middle. The CDR3 extends over 13 amino acids.

This clonotype was detected only a few times. The chain carries TRBV12-3 or TRBV12-4 and TRBJ1-1; 7 bases agree with TRBD1. The CDR3 spans 12 residues. J lost 5 bases, V lost 5 bases, and 2 bases had no gene match. This CDR3 reads CASSHRGTEAFF. CDR3 coding DNA: TGTGCCAGCAGTCACAGGGGAACTGAAGCTTTCTTT.

The V gene is TRBV5-1, the J gene TRBJ1-1, with TRBD1 as a possible D gene (6 bases). V was trimmed by 2 bases and J by 10 bases, leaving 15 bases between them. The germline gives CDR1 SGHRS, CDR2 YFSETQ. The CDR3 runs 13 residues. The CDR3 loop reads CASSLAGESGAFF. In DNA, the CDR3 is TGCGCCAGCAGCTTAGCAGGGGAATCTGGAGCTTTCTTT.

The chain has TRBV7-9 and TRBJ2-7; D call uncertain. The V end lost 1 base, the J end lost 0 bases, and 7 bases lay between the germline ends. The CDR3 is 14 amino acids. Germline V gives CDR1 SEHNR, CDR2 FQNEAQ (reference sequence). For the CDR3, the DNA is TGTGCCAGCAGCTTAGTTGGCAACTCCTACGAGCAGTACTTC. Encoded protein: CASSLVGNSYEQYF.

This clonotype was picked up a small number of times. J is TRBJ2-7 and V is TRBV7-2, with TRBD2 identical over 8 bases. The trim removed 3 bases at V and 0 bases at J, leaving 10 bases unmatched. Germline assignment: CDR1 SGHTA and CDR2 FQGNSA. The CDR3 runs 17 residues. The CDR3 loop is CASSLRSGGPISYEQYV. The CDR3 nucleotides are TGTGCCAGCAGCTTGAGGTCGGGGGGGCCTATCTCCTACGAGCAGTACGTC.